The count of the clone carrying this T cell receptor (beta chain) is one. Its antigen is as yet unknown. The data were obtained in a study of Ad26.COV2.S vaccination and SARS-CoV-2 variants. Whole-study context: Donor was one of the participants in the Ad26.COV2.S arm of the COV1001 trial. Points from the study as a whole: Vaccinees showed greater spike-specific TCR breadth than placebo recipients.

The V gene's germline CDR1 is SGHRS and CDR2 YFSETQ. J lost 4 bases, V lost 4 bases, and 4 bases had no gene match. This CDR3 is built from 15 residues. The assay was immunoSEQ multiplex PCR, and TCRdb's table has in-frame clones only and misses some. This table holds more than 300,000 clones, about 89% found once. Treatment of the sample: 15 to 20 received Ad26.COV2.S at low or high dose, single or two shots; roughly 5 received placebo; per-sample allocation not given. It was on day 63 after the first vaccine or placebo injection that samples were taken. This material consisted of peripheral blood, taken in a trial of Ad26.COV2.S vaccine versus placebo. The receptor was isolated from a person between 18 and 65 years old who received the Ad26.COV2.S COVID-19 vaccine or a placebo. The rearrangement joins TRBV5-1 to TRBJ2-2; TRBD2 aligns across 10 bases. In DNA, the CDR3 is TGCGCCAGCAGCCTAGCGGGGGAGAGCACCGGGGAGCTGTTTTTT. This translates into CASSLAGESTGELFF. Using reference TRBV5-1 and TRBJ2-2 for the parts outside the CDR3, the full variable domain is KAGVTQTPRYLIKTRGQQVTLSCSPISGHRSVSWYQQTPGQGLQFLFEYFSETQRNKGNFPGRFSGRQFSNSRSEMNVSTLELGDSALYLCASSLAGESTGELFFGEGSRLTVL.